This T cell receptor beta chain was profiled in a study of blood T cell repertoires in COVID-19. The CDR3 has 16 amino acids. Germline-derived CDR1 and CDR2 are SGHVS and FNYEAQ. V trimming: 2 bases; J trimming: 8 bases; junction bases outside the gene matches: 10. The assay was immunoSEQ multiplex PCR, and TCRdb's table has in-frame clones only and misses some. The sample includes 200,000 to 250,000 clones, more than 75% of them seen just once. The receptor comes from a man aged 25-45 years with acute COVID-19. This chain uses TRBV7-6 with TRBJ2-1; 9 nucleotides agree with TRBD2. Sequenced: PBMCs or T cells enriched from blood (not recorded which). CDR3 nucleotides: TGTGCCAGCAGCTTATTTGCGGGGGGGCCTTCCGATGAGCAGTTCTTC. It is translated as CASSLFAGGPSDEQFF.